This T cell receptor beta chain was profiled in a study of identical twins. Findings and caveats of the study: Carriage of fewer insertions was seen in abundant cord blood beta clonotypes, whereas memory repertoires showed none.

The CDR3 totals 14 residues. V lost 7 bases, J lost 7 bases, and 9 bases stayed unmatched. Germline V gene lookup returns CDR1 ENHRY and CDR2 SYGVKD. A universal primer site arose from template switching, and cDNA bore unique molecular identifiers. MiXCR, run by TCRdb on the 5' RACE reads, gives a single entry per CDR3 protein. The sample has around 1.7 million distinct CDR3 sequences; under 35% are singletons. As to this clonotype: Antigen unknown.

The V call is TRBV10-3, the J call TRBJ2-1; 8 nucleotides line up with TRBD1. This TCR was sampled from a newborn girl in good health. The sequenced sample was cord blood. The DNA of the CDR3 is TGTGCCATCACCGTCGACAGGGGAAGGAATGAGCAGTTCTTC. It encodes CAITVDRGRNEQFF.